What follows are 14 T cell receptor beta chains derived from one specimen sequenced in a study of T cell repertoires in cytomegalovirus infection. A single record per CDR3 protein comes from TCRdb applying MiXCR to the reads. This table has 200,000 to 250,000 distinct CDR3 sequences, under 8.5% appearing once. Sequenced material: PBMCs. Receptors were obtained from a human donor in good health (CMV status not recorded). Some clones in this sample may be carry-over from other donors' samples.

This clonotype was counted only a few times. The rearrangement links TRBV2 to TRBJ2-5, with no clear D. Germline lookup yields CDR1 SNHLY and CDR2 FYNNEI. Deletions cut 6 bases from V and 5 bases from J, with 16 bases between. This CDR3 is built from 14 residues. The CDR3: CASSETSSWETQYF. The CDR3 region has the DNA TGTGCCAGCAGCGAAACGAGTAGCTGGGAGACCCAGTACTTC.

This clonotype was detected many times. The V gene is TRBV20-1, the J gene TRBJ1-5; a weak D match, TRBD1 (6 bases). Germline CDR1 is DFQATT and CDR2 is SNEGSKA (reference sequence). Trimming stripped 5 bases from V and 6 bases from J, with 14 bases between. The CDR3 runs 13 residues. The CDR3 nucleotides are TGCAGTGCTCTTGACGGGGGGCGTCAGCCCCAGCATTTT. It is translated as CSALDGGRQPQHF.

This clonotype came up many times. J is TRBJ2-1 and V is TRBV7-9, with a weak D call TRBD1 (6 bases). CDR1 is SEHNR, CDR2 FQNEAQ, per germline (reference sequence). With 5 bases removed from V and 4 bases from J, the gap between germline ends came to 12 bases. This CDR3 has 14 residues. The CDR3 DNA follows: TGTGCCAGCAGCCCCACGGACAGATACAATGAGCAGTTCTTC. This gives the protein CASSPTDRYNEQFF.

This clonotype was recorded at least ten times. V usage is TRBV23-1 and J usage is TRBJ2-1, with D unclear. TRBV23-1 is noted as an ORF with a role that remains uncertain. The CDR3 extends over 12 amino acids. Trimming shortened V by 6 bases and J by 5 bases, and 8 bases separated the two germline ends. CDR3 region: CASRFSHNEQFF. The CDR3 nucleotides are TGCGCCAGCAGATTCAGCCACAATGAGCAGTTCTTC.

In its sample, this clonotype was seen a few times. The gene calls are TRBV18 and TRBJ2-7, with D possibly being TRBD1 (5 bases). Looked up from germline, CDR1 is KGHSH and CDR2 is LQKENI. CDR3 length: 14 amino acids. V lost 0 bases and J 2 bases, leaving 8 bases between the germline ends. The CDR3 DNA follows: TGTGCCAGCTCACCACCTAACAGGCCCTACGAGCAGTACTTC. Its protein product is CASSPPNRPYEQYF.

Comments on this clonotype: This clone may be a read error of a much larger clone one base away. This chain links TRBV28 with TRBJ2-1; 10 nucleotides line up with TRBD1. Germline V gene lookup returns CDR1 MDHEN and CDR2 SYDVKM. J gave up 2 bases and V 6 bases, and 4 bases lay outside the gene matches. This CDR3 has 15 amino acids. The CDR3 spells CASSLTGGTYNEQFF. CDR3 coding DNA: TGTGCCAGCAGCTTGACAGGGGGCACCTACAATGAGCAGTTCTTC.

The chain carries TRBV7-2 and TRBJ1-3; D is uncertain. CDR1 SGHTA and CDR2 FQGNSA come from the germline V gene. CDR3 length: 15 residues. Trimming pared 5 bases from V and 7 bases from J, leaving 18 bases between. CDR3 amino acids: CASSLLPGSVNTIYF. For the CDR3, the DNA is TGTGCCAGCAGCCTCCTGCCGGGCTCTGTTAACACCATATATTTT. The whole variable domain, remainder taken from reference TRBV7-2 and TRBJ1-3, is GAGVSQSPSNKVTEKGKDVELRCDPISGHTALYWYRQSLGQGLEFLIYFQGNSAPDKSGLPSDRFSAERTGGSVSTLTIQRTQQEDSAVYLCASSLLPGSVNTIYFGEGSWLTVV.

This clonotype was counted many times. The chain uses TRBV28 and TRBJ1-2; D gene unclear. CDR3 size: 16 residues. The germline V and J ends were trimmed by 1 base and 4 bases, with 16 bases remaining between them. Germline V gene data show CDR1 as MDHEN and CDR2 as SYDVKM. CDR3 amino acids: CASSLSLTGYSYGYTF. As DNA, the CDR3 is TGTGCCAGCAGTTTATCCCTGACGGGGTACAGCTATGGCTACACCTTC.

This clonotype has at least ten counts. V gene TRBV28 combines with J gene TRBJ1-1; 8 bases agree with TRBD1. This CDR3 has 16 amino acids. The ends lost 5 bases at V and 1 base at J; junction bases unmatched: 9. Germline V CDR1 and CDR2: MDHEN, SYDVKM. The DNA of the CDR3 is TGTGCCAGCAGTCCTAGACAGGGGTGGTCGAACACTGAAGCTTTCTTT. Translated: CASSPRQGWSNTEAFF.

The chain employs TRBV29-1 and TRBJ1-2; D is ambiguous. CDR1 and CDR2 from the germline V gene are SQVTM and ANQGSEA. CDR3 length: 12 amino acids. V was pared by 4 bases and J by 2 bases, with 8 bases between. This CDR3 is CSVGNENYGYTF. In DNA, the CDR3 is TGCAGCGTTGGTAACGAGAACTATGGCTACACCTTC. The full variable domain, completed using reference TRBV29-1 and TRBJ1-2, is SAVISQKPSRDICQRGTSLTIQCQVDSQVTMMFWYRQQPGQSLTLIATANQGSEATYESGFVIDKFPISRPNLTFSTLTVSNMSPEDSSIYLCSVGNENYGYTFGSGTRLTVV.

In this sample, this clonotype turned up many times. This sequence joins TRBV7-6 and TRBJ2-5; 9 bases are shared with TRBD2. This CDR3 spans 16 amino acids. V shed 1 base, J shed 2 bases, and the junction held 5 bases outside the gene matches. Germline V gene lookup returns CDR1 SGHVS and CDR2 FNYEAQ. The DNA for the CDR3 is TGTGCCAGCAGCTTAGTCTCGCTAGCGGGACAAGAGACCCAGTACTTC. Translating it yields CASSLVSLAGQETQYF.

This clonotype was observed at least ten times. The V call is TRBV12-3 or TRBV12-4, the J call TRBJ2-7; tentatively, D is TRBD2 (6 bases). This CDR3 contains 12 residues. V gave up 7 bases and J gave up 0 bases, with 7 bases separating them. The DNA of the CDR3 is TGTGCCAGCATCGGGAGCTCCTACGAGCAGTACTTC. Amino acids: CASIGSSYEQYF.

This clonotype was picked up many times. V is TRBV5-4 and J is TRBJ2-5; 7 positions match TRBD1. Losses at the gene ends were 4 bases for V and 3 bases for J; bases not matched to a gene: 6. This CDR3 spans 14 amino acids. Germline V gene lookup returns CDR1 SGHNT and CDR2 YYREEE (reference sequence). The CDR3 coding sequence is TGTGCCAGCAGCGCCCGGGACAGAAAAGAGACCCAGTACTTC. Amino acid sequence: CASSARDRKETQYF.

This clonotype was counted many times. The chain combines TRBV6-1 with TRBJ1-2, with 10 bases that match TRBD1. The junction had 5 bases not matched to a gene; V was cut back by 5 bases and J by 8 bases. CDR1 is MNHNS, CDR2 SASEGT, per germline. The CDR3 runs 13 residues. The CDR3: CASSSGQGPGYTF. As DNA, the CDR3 is TGTGCCAGCAGTTCGGGACAGGGGCCCGGCTACACCTTC.